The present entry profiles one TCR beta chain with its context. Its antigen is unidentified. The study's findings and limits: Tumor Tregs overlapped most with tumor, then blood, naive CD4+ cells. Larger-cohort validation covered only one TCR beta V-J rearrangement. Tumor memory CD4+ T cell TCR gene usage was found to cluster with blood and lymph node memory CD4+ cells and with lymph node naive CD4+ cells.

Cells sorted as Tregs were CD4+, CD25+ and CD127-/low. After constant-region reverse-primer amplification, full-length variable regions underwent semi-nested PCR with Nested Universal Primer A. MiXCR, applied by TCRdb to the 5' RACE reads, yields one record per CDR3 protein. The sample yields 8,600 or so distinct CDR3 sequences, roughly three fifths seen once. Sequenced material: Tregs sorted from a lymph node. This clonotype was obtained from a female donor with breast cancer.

DNA of the CDR3: TGTGCCAGCAGTTATAGGAGGGACACCGGGGAGCTGTTTTTT. Translated: CASSYRRDTGELFF. The V and J genes are TRBV6-2 or TRBV6-3 and TRBJ2-2; weak D call: TRBD2 (6 bases). The CDR3 is 14 residues long. The germline V and J ends were trimmed by 3 bases and 3 bases, with 8 bases remaining between them. Germline CDR1 is MNHEY and CDR2 is SVGEGT.